This TCR beta chain was captured by sequencing in a study of cytomegalovirus exposure and HLA in healthy donors. Germline loops: CDR1 SNHLY, CDR2 FYNNEI. The junction had 5 bases not matched to a gene; V was cut back by 4 bases and J by 0 bases. The CDR3 consists of 16 residues. PCR was performed using 60 Vbeta and 13 Jbeta primers. Original data processing: Per a later analysis, the number of unique TCR beta chains was approximately 73 million, of which roughly 11 million were shared. TCRdb's copy holds only in-frame clones and misses some; the assay was immunoSEQ multiplex PCR. Clone size and the V and J calls come from that table; the DNA yielded D and trimming. The table records a few hundred thousand clones, more than 60% of them present only once. Points from the study as a whole: A later analysis, which compared TCR beta chains of equal frequency, found the HLA-associated ones more clonally expanded. Productive status was seen about 90% or about 30% of the time for most TCR beta V segments in an earlier analysis. Reportedly, fewer N-insertions than the 666-donor mean appeared in an Asian-associated ancestry cluster in a later analysis.

As regards this clone: Its antigen is not known.

The source material was PBMCs. The TCR was taken from a woman aged 30 to 39 in good health and CMV-seronegative. The chain joins TRBV2 to TRBJ2-3; 9 bases are a match to TRBD2. CDR3 nucleotides: TGTGCCAGCAGTGTAAATAGCGGGGGTAGCACAGATACGCAGTATTTT. It yields the protein CASSVNSGGSTDTQYF.